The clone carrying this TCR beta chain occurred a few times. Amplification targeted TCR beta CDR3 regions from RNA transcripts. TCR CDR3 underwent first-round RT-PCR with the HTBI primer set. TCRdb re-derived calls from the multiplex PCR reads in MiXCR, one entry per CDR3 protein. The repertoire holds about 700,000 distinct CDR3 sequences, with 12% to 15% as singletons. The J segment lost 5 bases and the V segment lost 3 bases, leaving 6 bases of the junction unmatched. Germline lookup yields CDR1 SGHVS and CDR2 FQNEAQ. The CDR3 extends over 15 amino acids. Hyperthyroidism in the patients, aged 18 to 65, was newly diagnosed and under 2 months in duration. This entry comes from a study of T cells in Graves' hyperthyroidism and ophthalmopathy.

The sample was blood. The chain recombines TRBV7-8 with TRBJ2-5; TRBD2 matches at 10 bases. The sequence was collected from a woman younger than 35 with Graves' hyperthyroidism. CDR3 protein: CASSFLAGVEETQYF. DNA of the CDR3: TGTGCCAGCAGCTTCCTAGCGGGAGTAGAGGAGACCCAGTACTTC.